This T cell receptor beta chain emerged from a study of Graves' ophthalmopathy and Graves' hyperthyroidism. RNA transcripts were the template, and TCR beta CDR3 regions were amplified from them. Investigators did first-round RT-PCR with HTBI primers, then second-round multiplex PCR. TCRdb passed the multiplex PCR reads through MiXCR, listing each CDR3 protein once. The sample shows hundreds of thousands of distinct CDR3 sequences, 22% of them seen only once. V lost 4 bases and J lost 3, with 13 bases in between. Germline V gives CDR1 SEHNR, CDR2 FQNEAQ (reference sequence). The CDR3 spans 14 residues.

This chain joins TRBV7-9 and TRBJ2-7; either TRBD1 or TRBD2 may supply D (5 bases each). Sample: peripheral blood. The receptor's source is a woman aged 18-29 years with stable Graves' hyperthyroidism. Some clones in this sample may be carry-over from other donors' samples. The CDR3 sequence: CASSSEGWGYEQYF. The DNA for the CDR3 is TGTGCCAGCAGCTCAGAGGGGTGGGGCTACGAGCAGTACTTC.